These 7 T cell receptor beta chains were sequenced from one sample in a study of blood T cell repertoires in COVID-19. Method: immunoSEQ multiplex PCR; TCRdb's copy keeps in-frame clones and lacks some. Altogether 140,000 to 150,000 clones are present, approximately 85% being singletons, with the ten largest covering around 8%. Sequencing was performed on peripheral blood. The receptor set was obtained from an older woman with COVID-19, enrolled during active disease.

This clone was observed once. This rearrangement joins TRBV7-2 to TRBJ1-3, with 8 bases aligning to TRBD1. Germline CDR1 is SGHTA and CDR2 is FQGNSA. The CDR3 is 15 amino acids. Germline trimming cut 3 bases from V and 4 bases from J; bases unmatched to any gene: 5. The CDR3 DNA is TGTGCCAGCAGCTTCAGCCAGGGGGCAGGAAACACCATATATTTT. This sequence encodes CASSFSQGAGNTIYF. Based on the CDR3 plus reference TRBV7-2 and TRBJ1-3, the full variable domain is GAGVSQSPSNKVTEKGKDVELRCDPISGHTALYWYRQSLGQGLEFLIYFQGNSAPDKSGLPSDRFSAERTGGSVSTLTIQRTQQEDSAVYLCASSFSQGAGNTIYFGEGSWLTVV.

This chain connects TRBV5-1 to TRBJ1-1; 10 bases match TRBD1. Germline V lookup: CDR1 SGHRS, CDR2 YFSETQ. Trimming took 4 bases from V and 0 from J; bases not matched to a gene: 9. This CDR3 region has 17 residues. The CDR3 loop reads CASSRGQGVDVNTEAFF. The CDR3 DNA is TGCGCCAGCAGCCGCGGACAGGGGGTCGACGTGAACACTGAAGCTTTCTTT. The variable domain in full, with the rest retrieved from reference TRBV5-1 and TRBJ1-1, is KAGVTQTPRYLIKTRGQQVTLSCSPISGHRSVSWYQQTPGQGLQFLFEYFSETQRNKGNFPGRFSGRQFSNSRSEMNVSTLELGDSALYLCASSRGQGVDVNTEAFFGQGTRLTVV.

The gene calls are TRBV7-9 and TRBJ1-2; D is unclear. Trimming took 5 bases from V and 0 from J, leaving 10 bases between them. This CDR3 is 14 amino acids long. Germline V CDR1 and CDR2: SEHNR, FQNEAQ (reference sequence). The CDR3 coding sequence is TGTGCCAGCAGCCTCCTCGGGTCTAACTATGGCTACACCTTC. It is translated as CASSLLGSNYGYTF.

This clone was observed a single time. This chain joins TRBV5-4 and TRBJ2-2; TRBD2 matches 15 bases. Losses at the gene ends were 3 bases for V and 6 bases for J; bases not matched to a gene: 9. Per the germline V gene, CDR1 is SGHNT and CDR2 is YYREEE (reference sequence). The CDR3 is made up of 18 amino acids. CDR3 DNA sequence: TGTGCCAGCAGCTCCGGACTAGCGGGGGGGCCGGAGGCCGGGGAGCTGTTTTTT. This codes for CASSSGLAGGPEAGELFF.

This chain connects TRBV7-9 to TRBJ1-2, with 10 positions matching TRBD1. V shed 1 base and J 1 base; nucleotides not matched to a gene: 3. This CDR3 is 16 amino acids long. Germline assignment: CDR1 SEHNR and CDR2 FQNEAQ (reference sequence). CDR3 nucleotides: TGTGCCAGCAGCTTAGTCGGGACAGGGGTTAACTATGGCTACACCTTC. It codes for CASSLVGTGVNYGYTF.

This chain connects TRBV5-1 to TRBJ2-3, with 14 bases fitting TRBD2. This CDR3 contains 16 residues. J was trimmed by 5 bases and V by 3 bases; bases with no gene match: 5. CDR1 is SGHRS, CDR2 YFSETQ, per germline. The CDR3 DNA follows: TGCGCCAGCAGCTCAGGGACTAGCGGGGGCGGAGATACGCAGTATTTT. This sequence encodes CASSSGTSGGGDTQYF.

This sequence joins TRBV5-1 and TRBJ2-3; possible D gene TRBD1, 6 bases. Trimming took 4 bases from V and 2 from J, leaving 14 bases between them. This CDR3 comprises 15 residues. CDR1 is SGHRS, CDR2 YFSETQ, per germline. CDR3 sequence (DNA): TGCGCCAGCAGCCCCCTGAGGGGGATCACAGATACGCAGTATTTT. Translated: CASSPLRGITDTQYF.